The clone carrying this TCR beta chain has just a few counts. The antigen remains unidentified. Trimming removed 1 base from V and 11 bases from J, with 20 bases in between. CDR3 length equals 15 residues. Looked up from germline, CDR1 is MGHDK and CDR2 is SYGVNS. These data are taken from a study of beta chain features in type 1 diabetes. General observations from the study: Moderate yet significant TCRB CDR3 shortening was seen in Type 1 diabetes patients in all four CD4+ subsets.

The investigators reverse transcribed all of the isolated RNA, so they sequenced expressed TCRB transcripts. Several million reads per sample on average were obtained from naive, central memory and regulatory T cell samples. The method was immunoSEQ multiplex PCR; TCRdb's version includes in-frame clones alone and lacks a portion of them. The data hold 350,000 to 450,000 clones, with approximately 12% observed a single time. The chain has TRBV25-1 and TRBJ1-1; TRBD1 is a possible D gene (5 bases). The origin of this receptor is a woman aged 18-29 years with type 1 diabetes. The sequenced material came from naive CD4+ T cells from blood. The CDR3 is CASSESGGQGRDAFF. For the CDR3, the DNA is TGTGCCAGCAGTGAATCGGGTGGGCAGGGCCGAGACGCTTTCTTT.